This is a list of T cell receptor beta chains from one sample in a study of blood T cell repertoires in COVID-19. Repertoires were generated with immunoSEQ multiplex PCR, while TCRdb's copy carries only in-frame clones and drops some. The top ten hold approximately 15% of the sample, which has 40,000 to 55,000 clones, about 83% seen once. The sequencing input was peripheral blood. These receptors were taken from a man aged 40-55 years with acute or convalescent COVID-19. The CDR3 runs from the conserved cysteine through the conserved F or W. Fields, in order: D gene, J gene, clone size, V gene, CDR3 protein, CDR3 DNA. The D gene is left open where the match is weak. The size entry is marked missing in some rows and otherwise reads once, few, many or a size class.

D gene: -
J gene: TRBJ2-7
clone size: -
V gene: TRBV19
CDR3 protein: CASSQTKATRQYF
CDR3 DNA: TGTGCCAGTAGTCAGACCAAAGCGACCCGGCAGTACTTC

D gene: TRBD1
J gene: TRBJ1-2
clone size: -
V gene: TRBV2
CDR3 protein: CASRNRGYGYTF
CDR3 DNA: TGTGCCAGCAGGAACAGGGGTTATGGCTACACCTTC

D gene: TRBD2
J gene: TRBJ2-4
clone size: few
V gene: TRBV27
CDR3 protein: CASSLESWGGNIQYF
CDR3 DNA: TGTGCCAGCAGTTTAGAGTCCTGGGGGGGAAACATTCAGTACTTC

D gene: TRBD2
J gene: TRBJ2-2
clone size: -
V gene: TRBV14
CDR3 protein: CASSQEGGWGTNLPGELFF
CDR3 DNA: TGTGCCAGCAGCCAAGAGGGAGGTTGGGGGACTAATCTTCCCGGGGAGCTGTTTTTT

D gene: TRBD1
J gene: TRBJ1-5
clone size: -
V gene: TRBV19
CDR3 protein: CASRTGGWQPQHF
CDR3 DNA: TGTGCCAGCAGGACAGGGGGCTGGCAGCCCCAGCATTTT

D gene: TRBD1
J gene: TRBJ2-5
clone size: -
V gene: TRBV5-1
CDR3 protein: CASSLGTGAETQYF
CDR3 DNA: TGCGCCAGCAGCTTGGGGACAGGGGCAGAGACCCAGTACTTC

D gene: TRBD2
J gene: TRBJ2-3
clone size: -
V gene: TRBV13
CDR3 protein: CASSLRKAGGPSDTQYF
CDR3 DNA: TGTGCCAGCAGCTTACGGAAAGCGGGAGGGCCATCAGATACGCAGTATTTT

D gene: -
J gene: TRBJ2-1
clone size: once
V gene: TRBV18
CDR3 protein: CASSPLRSNNEQFF
CDR3 DNA: TGTGCCAGCTCACCACTACGGAGTAACAATGAGCAGTTCTTC

D gene: -
J gene: TRBJ1-5
clone size: -
V gene: TRBV19
CDR3 protein: CATTREFLLGNQPQHF
CDR3 DNA: TGTGCCACCACCCGGGAATTCCTCCTTGGCAATCAGCCCCAGCATTTT

D gene: -
J gene: TRBJ2-7
clone size: few
V gene: TRBV3-1/TRBV3-2
CDR3 protein: CASSQVLYNPYDEQYF
CDR3 DNA: TGTGCCAGCAGCCAAGTCCTGTATAATCCCTACGACGAGCAGTACTTC

D gene: -
J gene: TRBJ1-4
clone size: -
V gene: TRBV28
CDR3 protein: CASSLTGTNEKLFF
CDR3 DNA: TGTGCCAGCAGTTTGACTGGGACAAACGAAAAACTGTTTTTT

D gene: -
J gene: TRBJ2-3
clone size: -
V gene: TRBV18
CDR3 protein: CASKRDSRTDTQYF
CDR3 DNA: TGTGCCAGCAAACGGGATTCTCGGACAGATACGCAGTATTTT

D gene: -
J gene: TRBJ2-7
clone size: -
V gene: TRBV28
CDR3 protein: CASTRDFYEQYF
CDR3 DNA: TGTGCCAGCACCAGGGACTTCTACGAGCAGTACTTC

D gene: -
J gene: TRBJ2-2
clone size: -
V gene: TRBV7-9
CDR3 protein: CASSLVGSNTGELFF
CDR3 DNA: TGTGCCAGCAGCTTAGTAGGGAGCAACACCGGGGAGCTGTTTTTT

D gene: -
J gene: TRBJ2-2
clone size: -
V gene: TRBV9
CDR3 protein: CASSVSGNTGELFF
CDR3 DNA: TGTGCCAGCAGCGTTAGCGGAAACACCGGGGAGCTGTTTTTT

D gene: -
J gene: TRBJ2-2
clone size: -
V gene: TRBV10-3
CDR3 protein: CAISGQVGPNTGELFF
CDR3 DNA: TGTGCCATCAGTGGCCAGGTGGGGCCGAACACCGGGGAGCTGTTTTTT

D gene: -
J gene: TRBJ2-1
clone size: -
V gene: TRBV5-1
CDR3 protein: CASRTSLGYNEQFF
CDR3 DNA: TGCGCCAGCAGGACAAGCTTAGGCTACAATGAGCAGTTCTTC

D gene: TRBD1
J gene: TRBJ1-1
clone size: -
V gene: TRBV4-1
CDR3 protein: CASSQFRDSPEAFF
CDR3 DNA: TGCGCCAGCAGCCAATTTCGGGACAGCCCAGAAGCTTTCTTT

D gene: TRBD1
J gene: TRBJ1-4
clone size: -
V gene: TRBV9
CDR3 protein: CASSASGGQGEKLFF
CDR3 DNA: TGTGCCAGCAGCGCCAGCGGGGGACAGGGGGAAAAACTGTTTTTT

D gene: -
J gene: TRBJ1-3
clone size: -
V gene: TRBV18
CDR3 protein: CASATGRPGVSGNTIYF
CDR3 DNA: TGTGCCAGCGCTACTGGGCGCCCCGGGGTCTCTGGAAACACCATATATTTT

D gene: -
J gene: TRBJ2-7
clone size: -
V gene: TRBV18
CDR3 protein: CASSPTGYEQYF
CDR3 DNA: TGTGCCAGCTCTCCTACAGGGTACGAGCAGTACTTC

D gene: -
J gene: TRBJ1-1
clone size: -
V gene: TRBV7-2
CDR3 protein: CASSPGGRQNTEAFF
CDR3 DNA: TGTGCCAGCAGTCCCGGGGGGAGGCAGAACACTGAAGCTTTCTTT

D gene: TRBD1
J gene: TRBJ2-7
clone size: -
V gene: TRBV19
CDR3 protein: CASSIRGQGASGSSYEQYF
CDR3 DNA: TGTGCCAGTAGTATAAGGGGACAGGGGGCTAGCGGCTCTTCCTACGAGCAGTACTTC

D gene: -
J gene: TRBJ2-3
clone size: -
V gene: TRBV2
CDR3 protein: CASTDRLGPDTQYF
CDR3 DNA: TGTGCCAGCACCGACCGACTTGGTCCAGATACGCAGTATTTT

D gene: -
J gene: TRBJ2-2
clone size: -
V gene: TRBV5-1
CDR3 protein: CASSLVPENFGELFF
CDR3 DNA: TGCGCCAGCAGCTTGGTCCCGGAGAATTTCGGGGAGCTGTTTTTT

D gene: TRBD1
J gene: TRBJ1-1
clone size: -
V gene: TRBV24-1
CDR3 protein: CATSEGGTGAEAFF
CDR3 DNA: TGTGCCACCAGTGAGGGGGGGACAGGGGCTGAAGCTTTCTTT

D gene: -
J gene: TRBJ1-1
clone size: -
V gene: TRBV6-1
CDR3 protein: CASSPYRSTEAFF
CDR3 DNA: TGTGCCAGCAGTCCCTACAGAAGCACTGAAGCTTTCTTT

D gene: -
J gene: TRBJ2-2
clone size: -
V gene: TRBV7-9
CDR3 protein: CASSPSLTNGELFF
CDR3 DNA: TGTGCCAGCAGCCCGAGTTTGACTAACGGGGAGCTGTTTTTT

D gene: TRBD1
J gene: TRBJ2-1
clone size: -
V gene: TRBV12-5
CDR3 protein: CASGSGQGSNEQFF
CDR3 DNA: TGTGCTAGTGGTTCCGGACAGGGGAGCAATGAGCAGTTCTTC

D gene: -
J gene: TRBJ1-1
clone size: once
V gene: TRBV5-8
CDR3 protein: CASSRAPGTEAFF
CDR3 DNA: TGTGCCAGCAGCCGAGCCCCGGGCACTGAAGCTTTCTTT

D gene: -
J gene: TRBJ1-2
clone size: -
V gene: TRBV6-1
CDR3 protein: CASSDGRAYGYTF
CDR3 DNA: TGTGCCAGCAGTGACGGCAGGGCCTATGGCTACACCTTC

D gene: -
J gene: TRBJ1-2
clone size: -
V gene: TRBV18
CDR3 protein: CASSPPTGFNYGYTF
CDR3 DNA: TGTGCCAGCTCACCACCGACAGGATTTAACTATGGCTACACCTTC

D gene: -
J gene: TRBJ1-5
clone size: -
V gene: TRBV9
CDR3 protein: CASSPGVGASNQPQHF
CDR3 DNA: TGTGCCAGTTCGCCCGGTGTGGGGGCTAGCAATCAGCCCCAGCATTTT

D gene: -
J gene: TRBJ1-5
clone size: -
V gene: TRBV21-1
CDR3 protein: CASSTEDGVNQPQHF
CDR3 DNA: TGTGCCAGCAGCACAGAGGACGGGGTAAATCAGCCCCAGCATTTT

D gene: -
J gene: TRBJ1-2
clone size: few
V gene: TRBV2
CDR3 protein: CASTASRPNYGYTF
CDR3 DNA: TGTGCCAGCACGGCGTCGAGGCCTAACTATGGCTACACCTTC

D gene: -
J gene: TRBJ2-3
clone size: once
V gene: TRBV10-2
CDR3 protein: CASSEPGSADTQYF
CDR3 DNA: TGCGCCAGCAGTGAGCCGGGGAGCGCAGATACGCAGTATTTT

D gene: -
J gene: TRBJ1-2
clone size: -
V gene: TRBV5-4
CDR3 protein: CASSPSGGLGYTF
CDR3 DNA: TGTGCCAGCAGCCCCTCGGGAGGACTCGGCTACACCTTC

D gene: -
J gene: TRBJ2-3
clone size: -
V gene: TRBV18
CDR3 protein: CASSPSGSTDTQYF
CDR3 DNA: TGTGCCAGCTCACCCAGCGGGAGCACAGATACGCAGTATTTT

D gene: -
J gene: TRBJ2-3
clone size: -
V gene: TRBV6-5
CDR3 protein: CASSYSIAGYTDTQYF
CDR3 DNA: TGTGCCAGCAGTTACTCGATCGCGGGGTACACAGATACGCAGTATTTT

D gene: -
J gene: TRBJ1-2
clone size: -
V gene: TRBV27
CDR3 protein: CASSPGGAYGYTF
CDR3 DNA: TGTGCCAGCAGCCCAGGCGGGGCCTATGGCTACACCTTC

D gene: TRBD2
J gene: TRBJ2-2
clone size: once
V gene: TRBV30
CDR3 protein: CAWSVGLAIGELFF
CDR3 DNA: TGTGCCTGGAGTGTGGGACTAGCTATCGGGGAGCTGTTTTTT

D gene: TRBD1
J gene: TRBJ1-4
clone size: -
V gene: TRBV18
CDR3 protein: CASSPDRGRGEKLFF
CDR3 DNA: TGTGCCAGCTCACCGGACAGGGGGCGAGGTGAAAAACTGTTTTTT

D gene: -
J gene: TRBJ1-2
clone size: -
V gene: TRBV19
CDR3 protein: CASSEAGSYGYTF
CDR3 DNA: TGTGCCAGTAGTGAGGCCGGATCCTATGGCTACACCTTC

D gene: TRBD1
J gene: TRBJ1-1
clone size: -
V gene: TRBV6-6
CDR3 protein: CASSRDSVPEAFF
CDR3 DNA: TGTGCCAGCAGCCGGGACAGTGTCCCTGAAGCTTTCTTT

D gene: TRBD1
J gene: TRBJ1-2
clone size: -
V gene: TRBV6-6
CDR3 protein: CATAGTGVLGGYTF
CDR3 DNA: TGTGCCACCGCCGGGACAGGGGTTCTAGGTGGCTACACCTTC

D gene: -
J gene: TRBJ1-2
clone size: -
V gene: TRBV7-9
CDR3 protein: CASSVDGGSGYTF
CDR3 DNA: TGTGCCAGCAGCGTAGATGGCGGGTCTGGCTACACCTTC

D gene: -
J gene: TRBJ2-7
clone size: -
V gene: TRBV3-1/TRBV3-2
CDR3 protein: CASSPTDRGLAGAYEQYF
CDR3 DNA: TGTGCCAGCAGCCCGACGGACAGGGGGCTAGCGGGAGCCTACGAGCAGTACTTC

D gene: -
J gene: TRBJ1-5
clone size: -
V gene: TRBV5-5
CDR3 protein: CASSQYQGNQPQHF
CDR3 DNA: TGTGCCAGCAGCCAGTATCAGGGGAATCAGCCCCAGCATTTT

D gene: TRBD1
J gene: TRBJ1-1
clone size: few
V gene: TRBV25-1
CDR3 protein: CASSPFRGMNTEAFF
CDR3 DNA: TGTGCCAGCAGCCCATTCAGGGGGATGAACACTGAAGCTTTCTTT

D gene: TRBD2
J gene: TRBJ2-7
clone size: -
V gene: TRBV5-6
CDR3 protein: CASTNLAGMYEQYF
CDR3 DNA: TGTGCCAGCACAAACCTAGCGGGAATGTACGAGCAGTACTTC

D gene: TRBD1
J gene: TRBJ2-5
clone size: -
V gene: TRBV4-1
CDR3 protein: CASSHHGTVQETQYF
CDR3 DNA: TGCGCCAGCAGCCACCACGGGACAGTCCAAGAGACCCAGTACTTC

D gene: TRBD2
J gene: TRBJ2-5
clone size: -
V gene: TRBV5-1
CDR3 protein: CASSFGLAGGETQYF
CDR3 DNA: TGCGCCAGCAGCTTCGGACTAGCGGGGGGAGAGACCCAGTACTTC

D gene: TRBD1
J gene: TRBJ1-5
clone size: -
V gene: TRBV10-3
CDR3 protein: CAIGTGDQPQHF
CDR3 DNA: TGTGCCATTGGAACAGGGGATCAGCCCCAGCATTTT

D gene: TRBD1
J gene: TRBJ2-5
clone size: -
V gene: TRBV11-3
CDR3 protein: CASSLNQGAETQYF
CDR3 DNA: TGTGCCAGCAGCTTGAACCAGGGGGCGGAGACCCAGTACTTC

D gene: -
J gene: TRBJ1-1
clone size: few
V gene: TRBV12-5
CDR3 protein: CASAPHTRSNTEAFF
CDR3 DNA: TGTGCTAGTGCCCCCCACACCCGATCAAACACTGAAGCTTTCTTT